The 15 T cell receptor beta chains listed next were all sequenced from one sample in a study of shared clonotypes between healthy human individuals. Generated by immunoSEQ multiplex PCR, the TCRdb table keeps only in-frame clones and is missing some. This table holds millions of clones, approximately 95% found once. Naive CD8 cells lacked CD45RO and underwent positive selection for CCR7, leaving out terminally differentiated effector memory CD45RA+ cells. Sequencing was done on a sample of naive CD8+ T cells sorted from blood. All receptors come from a man between 18 and 35 years old in good health.

This sequence joins TRBV18 and TRBJ2-3, with TRBD2 matching 11 bases. Germline trimming cut 1 base from V and 4 bases from J; bases unmatched to any gene: 10. The CDR3 loop spans 18 amino acids. Germline-derived CDR1 and CDR2 are KGHSH and LQKENI. Here the CDR3 reads CASSPRLAGGLPADTQYF. CDR3 DNA: TGTGCCAGCTCACCACGTCTAGCGGGGGGCCTTCCGGCAGATACGCAGTATTTT.

This rearrangement joins TRBV2 to TRBJ1-5; no reliable D call. Deletions cut 6 bases from V and 4 bases from J, with 7 bases between. The CDR3 is made up of 12 amino acids. Per germline, CDR1 SNHLY and CDR2 FYNNEI. The CDR3 reads CASRDGNQPQHF. CDR3 coding DNA: TGTGCCAGCAGGGACGGGAATCAGCCCCAGCATTTT. The full variable domain, with the rest looked up from reference TRBV2 and TRBJ1-5, is EPEVTQTPSHQVTQMGQEVILRCVPISNHLYFYWYRQILGQKVEFLVSFYNNEISEKSEIFDDQFSVERPDGSNFTLKIRSTKLEDSAMYFCASRDGNQPQHFGDGTRLSIL.

V and J are TRBV27 and TRBJ2-7; 8 bases match TRBD2. This CDR3 has 15 amino acids. J was trimmed by 6 bases and V by 6 bases; bases with no gene match: 13. CDR1 MNHEY and CDR2 SMNVEV come from the germline V gene (reference sequence). For the CDR3, the DNA is TGTGCCAGCAGGGACCGCTCCGGACTAGCAGGCGAGCAGTACTTC. It encodes CASRDRSGLAGEQYF.

The chain couples TRBV15 to TRBJ2-7; 8 bases fit TRBD1. The CDR3 is made up of 15 amino acids. CDR1 and CDR2 from the germline V gene are LNHNV and YYDKDF (reference sequence). With 0 bases clipped from V and 2 bases from J, the junction kept 3 bases outside the gene matches. CDR3 amino acids: CATSRETGVAYEQYF. The CDR3 DNA is TGTGCCACCAGCAGAGAGACAGGGGTAGCCTACGAGCAGTACTTC.

The rearrangement joins TRBV7-9 to TRBJ1-1, with a tentative D call TRBD1 (5 bases). The ends were cut back, 0 bases at V and 3 bases at J, with 11 bases in the middle. The length of the CDR3 is 15 residues. In germline, CDR1 is SEHNR, CDR2 FQNEAQ (reference sequence). The CDR3 spells CASSLASGSDTEAFF. DNA for the CDR3: TGTGCCAGCAGCTTAGCGTCAGGGAGTGACACTGAAGCTTTCTTT.

About this clone: One end of the junction is discordant with germline, which a read error may explain. The V and J genes are TRBV6-1 and TRBJ1-2; D unresolved. The CDR3 contains 12 residues. Germline assignment: CDR1 MNHNS and CDR2 SASEGT. For the CDR3, the DNA is TGTGCCAGCAGTGAAGGAGCCGTCCGTCGGGTCTTC. Translating it yields CASSEGAVRRVF.

V gene TRBV4-1 combines with J gene TRBJ2-2; D not certain. The CDR3 sequence is 14 residues long. CDR1 is MGHRA and CDR2 is YSYEKL in the germline V gene. With 6 bases removed from V and 0 bases from J, the gap between germline ends came to 8 bases. The CDR3 is CASRLLANTGELFF. The CDR3 region has the DNA TGCGCCAGCAGACTACTCGCGAACACCGGGGAGCTGTTTTTT.

The rearrangement links TRBV5-6 to TRBJ1-3; a weak D match, TRBD1 (5 bases). CDR1 SGHDT and CDR2 YYEEEE come from the germline V gene. This CDR3 has 17 residues. V lost 2 bases to trimming and J lost 0 bases, with 15 bases between them. The CDR3 region is CASSLRGRFISGNTIYF. The CDR3 nucleotides are TGTGCCAGCAGCTTACGGGGACGGTTCATCTCTGGAAACACCATATATTTT.

This clone has a single count. V usage is TRBV9 and J usage is TRBJ2-4, with TRBD1 as a possible D gene (6 bases). The V and J ends lost 2 bases and 8 bases respectively, with 11 bases between them. The CDR3 is 13 residues long. CDR1 and CDR2 (germline): SGDLS, YYNGEE. The CDR3 DNA reads TGTGCCAGCAGCGTTGGGACATTCGACATTCAGTACTTC. Translation: CASSVGTFDIQYF.

The chain employs TRBV11-2 and TRBJ2-7, with 8 bases that match TRBD2. This CDR3 comprises 18 residues. CDR1 and CDR2 from the germline V gene are SGHAT and FQNNGV. Trimming took 5 bases from V and 2 from J; bases not matched to a gene: 17. CDR3 sequence (DNA): TGTGCCAGCAGCCCCCGTGGTAGCGGGGCTCCTAACGCCTACGAGCAGTACTTC. The encoded protein is CASSPRGSGAPNAYEQYF.

The J gene is TRBJ1-1, the V gene TRBV6-1; D call uncertain. Germline V gene data show CDR1 as MNHNS and CDR2 as SASEGT. This CDR3 is built from 14 residues. The V gene lost 2 bases and the J gene lost 1 base, with 8 bases spanning the gap. The CDR3 nucleotides read TGTGCCAGCAGTGAATGGGCTACGAACACTGAAGCTTTCTTT. Amino acid sequence: CASSEWATNTEAFF.

This clone was counted between two and nine times. V gene TRBV4-3 combines with J gene TRBJ2-7; 13 bases map to TRBD2. CDR1 LGHNA and CDR2 YSLEER come from the germline V gene. With V trimmed by 1 base and J by 2 bases, 2 bases remained unmatched. The CDR3 is 16 residues long. The CDR3 spells CASSQVLAGGTYEQYF. The CDR3 region has the DNA TGCGCCAGCAGCCAAGTACTAGCGGGAGGGACCTACGAGCAGTACTTC.

V and J are TRBV9 and TRBJ2-1, with D perhaps matching TRBD1 (5 bases). Trimming left V 0 bases short and J 4 bases short, with 11 bases between. This CDR3 has 15 amino acids. Looked up from germline, CDR1 is SGDLS and CDR2 is YYNGEE. CDR3 bases: TGTGCCAGCAGCGTAGTCCCAGGGCAGTACAATGAGCAGTTCTTC. It yields the protein CASSVVPGQYNEQFF.

This clone showed up just once. J is TRBJ1-2 and V is TRBV30; unclear D gene. The V end was cut by 3 bases, the J end by 3 bases, with 11 bases between. Germline V CDR1 and CDR2: GTSNPN, SVGIG (reference sequence). CDR3 length: 13 residues. CDR3 coding DNA: TGTGCCTGGAGACGGATTGATGACTATGGCTACACCTTC. Translated: CAWRRIDDYGYTF. The entire variable domain, with the rest obtained from reference TRBV30 and TRBJ1-2, is as follows: SQTIHQWPATLVQPVGSPLSLECTVEGTSNPNLYWYRQAAGRGLQLLFYSVGIGQISSEVPQNLSASRPQDRQFILSSKKLLLSDSGFYLCAWRRIDDYGYTFGSGTRLTVV.

In its sample, this clone was seen once. The chain couples TRBV7-9 to TRBJ2-1, with TRBD2 identical over 13 bases. The germline CDR1 and CDR2 sequences are SEHNR and FQNEAQ (reference sequence). The trim removed 5 bases at V and 4 bases at J, leaving 8 bases unmatched. The length of the CDR3 is 17 residues. The CDR3 coding sequence is TGTGCCAGCAGCGATACTAGCGGGAGGGCCGGGTACAATGAGCAGTTCTTC. Protein product: CASSDTSGRAGYNEQFF. The full variable domain, in which reference TRBV7-9 and TRBJ2-1 provide the parts outside the CDR3, is DTGVSQNPRHKITKRGQNVTFRCDPISEHNRLYWYRQTLGQGPEFLTYFQNEAQLEKSRLLSDRFSAERPKGSFSTLEIQRTEQGDSAMYLCASSDTSGRAGYNEQFFGPGTRLTVL.